The rows below give T cell receptor beta chains drawn from one sample of a study of shared clonotypes between healthy human individuals. The data were produced by immunoSEQ multiplex PCR, yet TCRdb's version contains in-frame clones alone and is incomplete. The repertoire has roughly 2,300,000 clones, around 90% of them found once; the top ten carry roughly 0.34%. The specimen was naive CD4+ T cells from PBMCs. These receptors originate from a man aged 18 to 30 in good health. Some clones in this sample may be carry-over from other donors' samples. Both conserved end residues are part of each CDR3. The D gene is left open where the match is weak. The size field is filled for only some rows; it gives once, few, many or a size class.

TRBJ2-3 - TRBV7-3 TRBD2 TGTGCCAGCGGAGCGGGAGGCACAGATACGCAGTATTTT CASGAGGTDTQYF
TRBJ2-5 once TRBV6-1 - TGTGCCAGCAGGGACAGACCCCAAGAGACCCAGTACTTC CASRDRPQETQYF
TRBJ1-4 - TRBV27 - TGTGCCACCCGCGGCCTCGGGGTACCGAGGGAAAAACTGTTTTTT CATRGLGVPREKLFF
TRBJ1-1 - TRBV6-5 - TGTGCCAGCAGGTCCACCAGGGTAAACACTGAAGCTTTCTTT CASRSTRVNTEAFF
TRBJ1-1 - TRBV14 - TGTGCCAGCAGCCTCACAAGGAGCACTGAAGCTTTCTTT CASSLTRSTEAFF
TRBJ1-4 - TRBV11-1 - TGTGCCAGCAGCTTAAAGTCGTCGGGGGGCGAAGGTAATGAAAAACTGTTTTTT CASSLKSSGGEGNEKLFF
TRBJ2-2 - TRBV18 - TGTGCCAGCTCATCGCGGAACACCGGGGAGCTGTTTTTT CASSSRNTGELFF
TRBJ2-3 once TRBV5-1 - TGCGCCAGCAGTCACGACAAGTACACAGATACGCAGTATTTT CASSHDKYTDTQYF
TRBJ1-4 - TRBV2 - TGTGCCAGCGTGGTAGAGACGCGTAATGAAAAACTGTTTTTT CASVVETRNEKLFF
TRBJ1-2 - TRBV28 - TGTGCCAGCAGTTACCTGACGGGTCCTAACACCTTC CASSYLTGPNTF
TRBJ2-6 - TRBV5-1 - TGCGCCAGCAGCGGTACCTCTGGGGCCAACGTCCTGACTTTC CASSGTSGANVLTF
TRBJ2-1 - TRBV11-2 TRBD2 TGTGCCAGCCGCCAGATTACTAGCGGCTCCTACAATGAGCAGTTCTTC CASRQITSGSYNEQFF
TRBJ1-1 - TRBV9 - TGTGCCAGCAGCCCCCAAGGGGCCACGACGAATACTGAAGCTTTCTTT CASSPQGATTNTEAFF
TRBJ2-2 - TRBV29-1 TRBD1 TGCAGCGTCCAGGGGGTTTACACCGGGGAGCTGTTTTTT CSVQGVYTGELFF
TRBJ1-1 - TRBV29-1 - TGCAGCGTTCATCGGGTACAGCTGCCTGAAGCTTTCTTT CSVHRVQLPEAFF
TRBJ1-2 - TRBV4-1 - TGCGCCAGCAGCCAAGGGGGAACAGGGAACTATGGCTACACCTTC CASSQGGTGNYGYTF
TRBJ2-7 - TRBV19 TRBD1 TGTGCCAGTAGTATTTGGGGGAGGGACAGGGGTCGCGAGCAGTACTTC CASSIWGRDRGREQYF
TRBJ1-1 - TRBV29-1 TRBD1 TGCAGCGTTCCTGACAGGGCCTACACTGAAGCTTTCTTT CSVPDRAYTEAFF
TRBJ1-2 - TRBV5-6 - TGTGCCAGCAGCTTTCGGCAGGGAGTCGGTGGTGGCTACACCTTC CASSFRQGVGGGYTF
TRBJ2-1 - TRBV4-2 - TGTGCCAGCACCTCCGGAGGGTTTGGTGGGGTAAAATTCTTC CASTSGGFGGVKFF